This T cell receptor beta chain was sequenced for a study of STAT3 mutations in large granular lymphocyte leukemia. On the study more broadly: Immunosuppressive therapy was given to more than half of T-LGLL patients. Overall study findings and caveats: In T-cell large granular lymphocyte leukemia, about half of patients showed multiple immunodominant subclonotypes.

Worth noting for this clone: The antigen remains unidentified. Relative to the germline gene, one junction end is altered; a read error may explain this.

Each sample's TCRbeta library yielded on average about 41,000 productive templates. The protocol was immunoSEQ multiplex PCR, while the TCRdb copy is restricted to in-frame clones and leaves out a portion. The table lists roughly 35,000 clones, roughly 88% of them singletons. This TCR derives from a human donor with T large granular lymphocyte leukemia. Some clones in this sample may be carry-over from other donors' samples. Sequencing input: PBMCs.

CDR3 residues: CASSLVPDRVLYF. For the CDR3, the DNA is TGTGCCAGCAGCTTAGTTCCGGACAGGGTCTTGTACTTT. This sequence joins TRBV11-2 and TRBJ1-6; TRBD1 aligns across 8 bases. CDR3 length: 13 amino acids. CDR1 and CDR2 from the germline V gene are SGHAT and FQNNGV.